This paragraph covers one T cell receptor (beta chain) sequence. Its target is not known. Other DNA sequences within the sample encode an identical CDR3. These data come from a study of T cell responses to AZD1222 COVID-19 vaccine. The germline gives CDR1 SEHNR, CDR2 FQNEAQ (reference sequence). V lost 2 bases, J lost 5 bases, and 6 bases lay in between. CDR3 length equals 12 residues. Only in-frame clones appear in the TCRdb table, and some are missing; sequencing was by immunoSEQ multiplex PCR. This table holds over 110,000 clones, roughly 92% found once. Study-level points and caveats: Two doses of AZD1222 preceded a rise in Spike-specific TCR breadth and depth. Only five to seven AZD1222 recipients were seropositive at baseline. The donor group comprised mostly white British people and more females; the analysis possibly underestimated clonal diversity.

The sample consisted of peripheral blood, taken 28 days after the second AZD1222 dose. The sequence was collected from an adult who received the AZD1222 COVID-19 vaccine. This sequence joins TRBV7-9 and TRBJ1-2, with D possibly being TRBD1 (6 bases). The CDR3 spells CASSLQGYGYTF. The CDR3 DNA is TGTGCCAGCAGCTTACAGGGGTATGGCTACACCTTC.